This T cell receptor (beta chain) comes out of a study of cytomegalovirus exposure and HLA in healthy donors (dated 2017 in TCRdb). The study in broad terms: According to an earlier analysis of around 600 of the donors, some 180 million T cells yielded approximately 120 million unique TCR beta sequences and 250 to 350 Gb of sequence data. About 280 gigabases of sequencing data and approximately 92 million unique TCR sequences made up an early release that covered roughly 670 HLA-typed donors. The genetic ancestry cluster associated with self-reported Caucasian donors included about 84% of the roughly 400 genotyped donors. The aim of the study was to test whether cataloging public T cell receptors could identify signatures of past pathogen exposure. The study profiled the T cell repertoires of under 850 subjects by immunosequencing and related them to cytomegalovirus serostatus. In addition to the first cohort of 666 subjects, a separate validation cohort of under 150 different subjects was used. High-throughput TCR immunosequencing, statistical association of individual TCRs with disease status, and machine learning were combined to predict cytomegalovirus infection status. A later analysis re-examined previously published TCR beta repertoires from more than 600 donors and added high-resolution HLA genotyping to investigate patterns of TCR occurrence. In the later analysis, no new phenotypic data were used to find candidate immune exposures; instead, reliance was placed on TCR beta sequences and their occurrence across donors. In an earlier analysis of over 550 of the donors, high-throughput TCR beta sequencing was used to judge whether each TCR beta V gene segment behaved as functional or pseudogenic. Donor age, sex, ethnicity and CMV serostatus were collected together with the repertoire data. A later genetic analysis took genome-wide SNP genotypes for about 55% of the roughly 670 donors and used that subset as a discovery cohort. Every discovery cohort repertoire had been produced on one sequencing platform. HLA typing covered class I and class II loci at four-digit resolution. The number of donors typed differed by locus, with roughly 620-630 for A, B, C, DRB1 and DQB1, more than 500 for DQA1, 600 to 610 for DPA1, and around 450 for DPB1. Roughly five DR-DQ haplotypes were handled as single units for association and clustering, since linkage in the cohort was strong. On average, roughly 250,000 unique TCR beta nucleotide sequences were sequenced per donor among several hundred genotyped donors of the cohort, with 15% to 20% of those sequences being non-productive. What the research found in general, with its limitations: Immune exposure information for the cohort was limited to CMV serostatus. A later genetic analysis reported fewer N-insertions in productive TCRs among donors in an Asian-associated ancestry cluster than the roughly 700-donor mean. A later analysis found that TCR association rates varied across HLA loci, with DRB1 alleles showing the most associated TCRs and HLA-C alleles the fewest. Some IMGT-functional V segments, including TRBV6-2 and TRBV6-3, could not be distinguished by the 87-base-pair reads and were therefore excluded. In both the original and validation cohorts, the classifier was reported to diagnose cytomegalovirus status with high specificity and sensitivity. Only TCR beta chains were sequenced in this cohort, and the absence of alpha or paired-chain data limited detectable features. A further reported finding was that TCR beta sequences accurately predicted the HLA-A and HLA-B alleles for most subjects in the first cohort. Several of the top co-occurrence clusters appeared to be linked to parvovirus B19, influenza, CMV and Epstein-Barr virus, according to a later analysis. A later analysis found that HLA-associated TCR beta chains were more clonally expanded and had lower generation probabilities than equally common non-associated chains. According to a later analysis, most CMV-associated TCR beta chains appeared to be HLA-restricted, and the HLA associations seemed to be driven largely by CMV exposure. The sequencing pipeline was judged likely to have produced a cluster of highly shared sequence variants as a technical artifact. HLA typing was unavailable for some donors at each locus, so association tests used only the typed subset. Correlated functional status among segregating V segments might be attributable to linkage disequilibrium, but an unknown experimental factor could not be ruled out. Strong co-occurrence of HLA alleles, especially DR and DQ, made assigning TCR associations to individual alleles difficult. An association between a missense DCLRE1C variant and V-gene and J-gene trimming of TCR beta chains was found in a later genetic analysis and replicated in an independent cohort. In an earlier analysis of around 500 of the donors, most TCR beta V segments appeared in productive rearrangements about 87% or about 30% of the time, broadly matching IMGT annotations. In vitro tests confirmed that a few of the cytomegalovirus-associated TCR beta chains recognize cytomegalovirus antigens. Because counts were too low, seventeen rarely observed V segments, including chromosome 9 orphons, were left out of the earlier analysis of about 500 of the donors. In a later analysis, around 17,000 TCR beta sequences were associated with specific HLA alleles at a false discovery rate of 0.05. The presence/absence analyses assumed that sequencing depth was roughly uniform across donors, and that assumption may not be true. In the study, 150 to 200 TCR beta chains were listed as associated with cytomegalovirus. Most TCR sequences were seen in very few donors, while some public TCRs were found in many individuals. It was suggested by the authors that the approach could potentially be generalized to other disease states and immunological phenotypes.

Based on the germline V gene (reference sequence), the CDR1 and CDR2 sequences are MNHEY and SMNVEV. Trimming at the junction amounts to 6 bases on V and 6 bases on J, and the germline ends lie 21 bases apart. Its CDR3 holds 15 amino acids, cysteine through phenylalanine. The only DNA kept is the CDR3, 45 bases in frame from the first base. Library preparation employed the immunoSEQ multiplex PCR assay. For the multiplex PCR, a mixture combining 60 forward primers for TCR Vbeta segments and 13 reverse primers for TCR Jbeta segments was used. Amplification of the CDR3 region of rearranged TCR beta genes was performed with a multiplex PCR assay on genomic DNA. Amplified TCR beta libraries were sequenced as 87-base-pair reads on the Illumina HiSeq System. The original methods were these. A later analysis tallied 75 million to 95 million unique TCR beta chains across the 666 repertoires, and about 12 million of those chains were shared by two or more donors. A nearest-neighbor algorithm error-corrected the raw reads and collapsed the reads into unique sequences, merging closely related sequences to remove PCR and sequencing errors. CDR3 sequences were aligned to IMGT reference sequences to assign V, D and J gene segments. Each retained sequence needed at least a six-nucleotide match to both a V gene segment and a J gene segment. A rearrangement counted as productive if the CDR3 had no stop codons and remained in frame with V and J, and every other rearrangement counted as non-productive. CDR3 was defined by IMGT convention, running from the second conserved V-encoded cysteine to the conserved J-encoded phenylalanine. The earlier analysis of 500 to 750 of the donors excluded any sequence lacking an unambiguous match to a single V gene segment. An earlier analysis of 587 of the donors called V segments functional above 56.7% productive rearrangements and segregating when the between-donor standard deviation exceeded 5%. A statistical classification framework was developed to diagnose cytomegalovirus status using the catalog of TCR beta chain sequences. V and J gene assignment, in a later analysis, came from comparing TCR nucleotide sequences with IMGT/GENE-DB human TR gene sequences. In a later analysis, CDR3 sequences and most-parsimonious VDJ recombination scenarios were assigned using the TCRdist pipeline. In a later analysis, each TCR beta chain was defined by its CDR3 amino acid sequence together with its V-gene family, and reads lacking a unique V-gene family were excluded. As a way to deal with suspected cross-contamination and a sequencing artifact, a later analysis dropped roughly 600 nucleotide sequences that were highly shared and had low generation probability. A later analysis calculated a clonal expansion index for each public chain from normalized within-repertoire ranks of inferred template counts. Generation probabilities in a later analysis came from a VDJ recombination model fitted to out-of-frame rearrangements, and those results were checked against IGoR. A later analysis scored TCR-TCR, TCR-HLA and TCR-CMV co-occurrence with hypergeometric tests, applying a repertoire-size bias correction to TCR pairs. To estimate false discovery rates, a later analysis permuted the HLA or CMV assignments 20 times. In a later analysis, co-occurring TCRs were grouped using DBSCAN, with TCRdist sequence similarity added in when clustering inside HLA-allele-positive subsets. Co-occurrence clustering excluded repertoires with fewer than 30,000 or more than 120,000 public chains, plus five with anomalous nucleotide sharing. TCRdb stores this immuneACCESS table with in-frame sequences only. Part of the clones is absent; in the studies checked, under half of the shortfall reflects unresolved V genes, and no reason is known for the rest. V, J and clone size derive from that table, while D and trimming were established from the DNA sequence. This sample lists nearly 110,000 clones; 65% to 80% were detected once. The ten top clones hold more than 2.5% of the sample.

Comments on this clone: This clone's antigen is unknown. Base qualities are not at hand, and no much larger clone is one base apart.

The cohort was made up of 500 to 800 healthy bone marrow donors. At the time of sampling, all cohort members were nominally healthy, though unrecorded immune exposures were likely present. The donor was CMV seropositive and belonged to the group of 250 to 300 seropositive cohort members. Each donor provided a peripheral blood sample, and peripheral blood mononuclear cells were used for TCR beta sequencing. Genomic DNA extraction from the blood cell samples was performed with the Qiagen DNeasy Blood Extraction Kit. The chain couples TRBV27 to TRBJ2-7, and TRBD2 may be the D gene, going by 6 matching bases. This TCR was recovered from a male donor in good health and CMV-seropositive. Sequenced: PBMCs. The nucleotide sequence is TGTGCCAGCAGGGCAACGGGACTCCAGTTTGTCGAGCAGTACTTC. It translates as CASRATGLQFVEQYF.